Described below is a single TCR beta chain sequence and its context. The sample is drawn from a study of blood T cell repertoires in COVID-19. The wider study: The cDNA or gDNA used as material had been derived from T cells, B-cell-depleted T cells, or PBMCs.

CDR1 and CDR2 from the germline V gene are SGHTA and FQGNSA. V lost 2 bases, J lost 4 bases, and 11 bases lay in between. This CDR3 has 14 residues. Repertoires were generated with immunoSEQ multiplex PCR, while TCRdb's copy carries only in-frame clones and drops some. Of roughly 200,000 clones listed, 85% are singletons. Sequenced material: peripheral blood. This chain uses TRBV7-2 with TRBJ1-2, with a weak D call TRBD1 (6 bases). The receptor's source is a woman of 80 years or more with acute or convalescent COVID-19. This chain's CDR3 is CASSLLSRGYGYTF. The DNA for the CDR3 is TGTGCCAGCAGCTTATTATCCAGGGGCTATGGCTACACCTTC.